These 13 T cell receptor beta chains originate from one sample sequenced in a study of blood T cell repertoires in COVID-19. Generated by immunoSEQ multiplex PCR, the TCRdb table keeps only in-frame clones and is missing some. Here the sample spans roughly 280,000 clones, 86% being singletons. Sequenced material: peripheral blood. The origin of the receptors is a man aged 18 to 30 with active or convalescent COVID-19.

J is TRBJ2-5 and V is TRBV4-2; D may be TRBD2 (6 bases). The CDR3 spans 14 residues. Trimming stripped 5 bases from V and 0 bases from J, with 10 bases between. Germline V CDR1 and CDR2: LGHNA, YNFKEQ. This chain's CDR3 is CASSGGDYQETQYF. The DNA for the CDR3 is TGTGCCAGCAGCGGTGGGGACTACCAAGAGACCCAGTACTTC.

The CDR3 loop is CASSPKGGETQYF. The CDR3 DNA reads TGTGCCAGCTCACCAAAGGGAGGAGAGACCCAGTACTTC. The rearrangement joins TRBV18 to TRBJ2-5, with D tentatively TRBD2 (6 bases). Germline CDR1 reads KGHSH; CDR2 reads LQKENI. Trimming took off 2 bases at V and 4 bases at J, with 8 bases between the two ends. The CDR3 has 13 residues.

V gene TRBV9 combines with J gene TRBJ2-3, with D unclear. The V end was cut by 4 bases, the J end by 6 bases, with 9 bases between. CDR3 size: 12 residues. Germline CDR1 is SGDLS and CDR2 is YYNGEE. For the CDR3, the DNA is TGTGCCAGCAGCCTCGGTCCCGATACGCAGTATTTT. It specifies CASSLGPDTQYF. The full variable domain, in which reference TRBV9 and TRBJ2-3 provide the parts outside the CDR3, is DSGVTQTPKHLITATGQRVTLRCSPRSGDLSVYWYQQSLDQGLQFLIQYYNGEERAKGNILERFSAQQFPDLHSELNLSSLELGDSALYFCASSLGPDTQYFGPGTRLTVL.

J is TRBJ1-2 and V is TRBV5-4, with D possibly matching TRBD1 (6 bases). CDR3 size: 13 residues. Trimming pared 4 bases from V and 10 bases from J, leaving 17 bases between. Germline V gene sequence: CDR1 SGHNT, CDR2 YYREEE (reference sequence). DNA of the CDR3: TGTGCCAGCAGCCAACAGGGAAATGTACACTACACCTTC. Protein sequence: CASSQQGNVHYTF. The variable domain in full, with the rest retrieved from reference TRBV5-4 and TRBJ1-2, is ETGVTQSPTHLIKTRGQQVTLRCSSQSGHNTVSWYQQALGQGPQFIFQYYREEENGRGNFPPRFSGLQFPNYSSELNVNALELDDSALYLCASSQQGNVHYTFGSGTRLTVV.

The chain joins TRBV12-3 or TRBV12-4 to TRBJ1-1; D ambiguous. The CDR3 has 12 residues. V was trimmed by 1 base and J by 7 bases, leaving 7 bases between them. The CDR3, as DNA: TGTGCCAGCAGTTTAGTTCTAGGTGAAGCTTTCTTT. This codes for CASSLVLGEAFF.

This chain links TRBV29-1 with TRBJ2-5; D possibly corresponds to TRBD2 (5 bases). The CDR3 covers 12 residues. Germline V gene lookup returns CDR1 SQVTM and CDR2 ANQGSEA. The V end was cut by 7 bases, the J end by 2 bases, with 11 bases between. The CDR3 sequence: CSAQEVQETQYF. The CDR3 DNA sequence: TGCAGCGCTCAGGAGGTACAAGAGACCCAGTACTTC.

This chain joins TRBV20-1 and TRBJ1-6; D may be TRBD1 (6 bases). Germline V gene data show CDR1 as DFQATT and CDR2 as SNEGSKA (reference sequence). Trimming took 3 bases from V and 8 from J, leaving 17 bases between them. The CDR3 has 15 amino acids. The CDR3 nucleotides are TGCAGTGCTAGTCCCACGACAGGCGAAGATTCACCCCTCCACTTT. Translating gives CSASPTTGEDSPLHF.

The rearrangement links TRBV9 to TRBJ2-7; 8 bases are shared with TRBD1. CDR1 and CDR2 from the germline V gene are SGDLS and YYNGEE. The V gene end was trimmed by 0 bases and the J gene end by 3 bases; junction bases not matched to a gene: 5. CDR3 length: 15 residues. In DNA, the CDR3 is TGTGCCAGCAGCGTAGACGGAACAGGGGGCTACGAGCAGTACTTC. Residues: CASSVDGTGGYEQYF. The full variable domain, completed using reference TRBV9 and TRBJ2-7, is DSGVTQTPKHLITATGQRVTLRCSPRSGDLSVYWYQQSLDQGLQFLIQYYNGEERAKGNILERFSAQQFPDLHSELNLSSLELGDSALYFCASSVDGTGGYEQYFGPGTRLTVT.

The chain joins TRBV30 to TRBJ2-1, with TRBD2 as a possible D gene (6 bases). V lost 5 bases, J lost 10 bases, and 24 bases lay in between. The CDR3 has 15 amino acids. Germline values: CDR1 GTSNPN, CDR2 SVGIG (reference sequence). The CDR3 is CAWDDPIGSRGEQFF. The CDR3, as DNA: TGTGCCTGGGACGATCCGATCGGGAGTCGAGGCGAGCAGTTCTTC.

V gene TRBV28 combines with J gene TRBJ2-7; D might be TRBD1 (6 bases). V was clipped by 2 bases and J by 6 bases, with 14 bases between them. Germline assignment: CDR1 MDHEN and CDR2 SYDVKM. This CDR3 comprises 14 residues. The CDR3 region is CASSLGGVVAEQYF. The CDR3 DNA reads as TGTGCCAGCAGTTTAGGGGGCGTCGTTGCCGAGCAGTACTTC. Looking up the rest from reference TRBV28 and TRBJ2-7 gives the full variable domain: DVKVTQSSRYLVKRTGEKVFLECVQDMDHENMFWYRQDPGLGLRLIYFSYDVKMKEKGDIPEGYSVSREKKERFSLILESASTNQTSMYLCASSLGGVVAEQYFGPGTRLTVT.

The gene calls are TRBV20-1 and TRBJ1-5, with no clear D. V lost 3 bases and J lost 3, with 9 bases in between. The CDR3 is 13 amino acids. Germline CDR1 reads DFQATT; CDR2 reads SNEGSKA (reference sequence). This CDR3 reads CSASTGINQPQHF. The CDR3 nucleotides are TGCAGTGCTAGTACGGGAATCAATCAGCCCCAGCATTTT.

This chain uses TRBV5-1 with TRBJ2-5; no clear D gene. Germline CDR1 reads SGHRS; CDR2 reads YFSETQ. Trimming cost V 4 bases and J 2 bases, with 12 bases left between them. CDR3 length: 14 residues. CDR3 sequence: CASSRNRDQETQYF. In DNA form, the CDR3 reads TGCGCCAGCAGCCGCAACAGAGATCAAGAGACCCAGTACTTC.

V and J are TRBV7-2 and TRBJ2-1, with 8 bases lining up with TRBD2. CDR1 is SGHTA, CDR2 FQGNSA, per germline. V trimming: 5 bases; J trimming: 2 bases; junction bases outside the gene matches: 5. The CDR3 has 15 residues. The CDR3 DNA reads TGTGCCAGCAGCCCCCCCGGGGGGGCCTACAATGAGCAGTTCTTC. This translates into CASSPPGGAYNEQFF.